This entry describes one T cell receptor beta chain. The antigen this receptor binds is unknown. No base quality values were provided; no much bigger clone lies one nucleotide off. In the paper's terms, the time point label means: week 47, end of study. Each vaccine dose, consisting of 300 ug of a 20-mer mutant IDH1 peptide in Montanide, was administered subcutaneously with topical imiquimod. Patients received eight vaccinations in weeks 1, 3, 5, 7, 11, 15, 19 and 23, corresponding to visits V03 through V10. All donors had newly diagnosed IDH1-mutant astrocytomas of WHO grade 3 or 4 that showed loss of nuclear ATRX. The samples were drawn from NOA16, a multicentre, single-arm, open-label phase I trial in Germany that tested a mutant IDH1 peptide vaccine in humans for the first time. Genomic DNA for TCRB sequencing was extracted from EDTA blood using the DNeasy Blood and Tissue Kit. The CDR3 runs 12 amino acids, cysteine and phenylalanine included. The DNA shown is the 36-base CDR3, in frame from base 1. The junction carries 9 bases between V and J, which are trimmed by 4 bases and 5 bases respectively. The germline V gene yields SGHDN for CDR1 and FVKESK for CDR2.

Receptor libraries were prepared by the immunoSEQ multiplex PCR assay. Rearranged TCR beta chain sequences were amplified with the hsTCRB Kit following the manufacturer's protocol. TCRB libraries were sequenced on an Illumina MiSeq. The paper's data handling went like this. Demultiplexing, trimming and gene mapping were performed with the kit vendor's proprietary platform. In TCRdb, the immuneACCESS table is reduced to in-frame sequences with V and J assigned. These tables do not hold every clone; where another copy was compared, an unresolved V gene accounts for under half, and the others remain unexplained. V and J calls and clone size are given by that table; D and trimming were obtained from the DNA. The sample records about 94,000 clones, 85% to 90% of which are singletons. The ten largest make up 0.77% of the sample. The data are from a study of a mutant IDH1 vaccine in newly diagnosed glioma (dated by TCRdb to the early 2020s). For the wider study: Vaccination was initiated 4-6 weeks after radiotherapy alone, or concurrently with temozolomide cycles in the chemotherapy-containing groups. The approximately 30 treated patients were approximately 62% male and roughly 40% female, with a mean age of about 38 years. Prior to enrollment, standard therapy consisting of radiotherapy alone, temozolomide alone, or radiochemotherapy with temozolomide had been administered to patients, with the combination being received by most patients. The week-35 safety follow-up was designated visit V12, and the week-47 end of study was designated visit V13. Peripheral blood was drawn at six visits: V03 (baseline), V05, V07, V10, V12 and V13. For exploratory analyses, longitudinal TCRB deep sequencing was carried out in about 26 treated patients wherever samples were available. Summary of the overall study and its limitations: Across multiple MHC alleles, vaccine-induced immune responses were seen in roughly 93% of patients. The authors stated that sample limitations prevented analyses of patient blood samples from being reproduced. Pseudoprogression seemed to be unrelated to changes in the top peripheral T cell clonotypes found by TCRB sequencing. Selection of PBMC samples for TCRB deep sequencing was based on availability.

This TCR came from a woman between 50 and 59 years old with glioma. Source: PBMCs, taken from a glioma patient whose treatment included an IDH1 peptide vaccine. The V gene is TRBV14 and the J gene is TRBJ2-7, with the D gene too uncertain to name. CDR3 reads: CASSLNGHEQYF. The DNA reads TGTGCCAGCAGCCTAAACGGCCACGAGCAGTACTTC.